These T cell receptor beta chains were read from a single sample in a study of blood T cell repertoires in COVID-19. Profiled with immunoSEQ multiplex PCR; TCRdb holds only in-frame clones, not every one. The sample includes 200,000 or so clones, 70% to 90% seen only once; the top ten take about 10%. Sequenced: PBMCs or T cells enriched from blood (not recorded which). The source of these receptors is a man under 40 who had recovered from COVID-19. Both conserved end residues are part of each CDR3. The D gene is left open where the match is weak. Clone size is shown for a subset of rows, as once, few, many or a class of expanded clone.

D gene,clone size,J gene,V gene,CDR3 protein,CDR3 DNA
.,.,TRBJ1-2,TRBV24-1,CATSGGNGDGYTF,TGTGCCACCAGTGGCGGGAATGGGGATGGCTACACCTTC
.,.,TRBJ2-1,TRBV5-8,CASTSWEGVVEQFF,TGTGCCAGCACTTCATGGGAGGGGGTAGTTGAGCAGTTCTTC
TRBD1,few,TRBJ1-2,TRBV19,CATMKGQNLNYGYTF,TGTGCCACGATGAAGGGACAGAACCTCAACTATGGCTACACCTTC
TRBD1,.,TRBJ1-1,TRBV15,CATSRDRGQAFF,TGTGCCACCAGCAGGGACAGGGGGCAAGCTTTCTTT
.,.,TRBJ1-5,TRBV7-4,CPSRDAYGGGSNQPQHF,TGCCCCAGCCGCGACGCATACGGGGGGGGGAGCAATCAGCCCCAGCATTTT
TRBD2,.,TRBJ2-7,TRBV10-1,CASSTSGRPYEQYF,TGCGCCAGCAGCACTAGCGGGAGACCCTACGAGCAGTACTTC
TRBD1,.,TRBJ1-2,TRBV4-2,CASSQMTGQGEGYTF,TGTGCCAGCAGTCAGATGACTGGACAGGGGGAAGGCTACACCTTC
TRBD1,.,TRBJ2-2,TRBV5-1,CASSLGQGFSGELFF,TGCGCCAGCAGCTTAGGACAGGGTTTCTCCGGGGAGCTGTTTTTT
.,.,TRBJ2-2,TRBV5-4,CASSLRGGELFF,TGTGCCAGCAGCTTAAGGGGTGGGGAGCTGTTTTTT
.,once,TRBJ1-1,TRBV3-1/TRBV3-2,CASSQGVGQGLNTEAFF,TGTGCCAGCAGCCAAGGGGTCGGGCAGGGATTGAACACTGAAGCTTTCTTT
.,.,TRBJ1-2,TRBV11-1,CASSSGPGLGNYGYTF,TGTGCCAGCAGCTCCGGCCCAGGGTTGGGTAACTATGGCTACACCTTC
TRBD1,.,TRBJ2-2,TRBV10-3,CAISVLSGTGGIVGSGELFF,TGTGCCATCAGTGTCTTGTCCGGGACAGGGGGCATTGTAGGTTCCGGGGAGCTGTTTTTT
TRBD1,.,TRBJ2-2,TRBV15,CATSRAGGADTGELFF,TGTGCCACCAGCAGAGCAGGGGGCGCGGACACCGGGGAGCTGTTTTTT
.,.,TRBJ1-5,TRBV30,CAWSVAGVGNQPQHF,TGTGCCTGGAGTGTGGCAGGGGTCGGAAATCAGCCCCAGCATTTT
TRBD2,.,TRBJ2-1,TRBV6-5,CASSASWRGGQGQFF,TGTGCCAGCAGCGCCTCTTGGCGGGGGGGCCAGGGGCAGTTCTTC
TRBD1,.,TRBJ1-4,TRBV19,CASSIATGSEKLFF,TGTGCCAGTAGTATCGCGACAGGGTCGGAAAAACTGTTTTTT
TRBD1,.,TRBJ1-2,TRBV28,CASSAGRTGGNYGYTF,TGTGCCAGCAGTGCGGGCCGGACAGGGGGCAACTATGGCTACACCTTC
.,.,TRBJ1-4,TRBV7-3,CASSLTWREGTPTNEKLFF,TGTGCCAGCAGCCTTACGTGGAGGGAGGGGACACCAACTAATGAAAAACTGTTTTTT
.,once,TRBJ2-1,TRBV7-3,CASSSGTELYNEQFF,TGTGCCAGCAGCTCCGGGACTGAATTATACAATGAGCAGTTCTTC
.,.,TRBJ1-2,TRBV4-3,CASSQNPETNYGYTF,TGCGCCAGCAGCCAAAATCCCGAGACAAACTATGGCTACACCTTC
.,.,TRBJ2-5,TRBV6-5,CASSYSGRWWETQYF,TGTGCCAGCAGTTACTCGGGCAGGTGGTGGGAGACCCAGTACTTC
TRBD2,.,TRBJ2-5,TRBV12-5,CASGRGGAAETQYF,TGTGCTAGTGGCCGCGGGGGGGCTGCAGAGACCCAGTACTTC
.,.,TRBJ2-7,TRBV2,CASSDLPEQYF,TGTGCCAGCAGTGATCTCCCCGAGCAGTACTTC
TRBD2,.,TRBJ2-3,TRBV3-1/TRBV3-2,CASSQATGGSTDTQYF,TGTGCCAGCAGCCAAGCCACCGGGGGGAGCACAGATACGCAGTATTTT
.,.,TRBJ1-4,TRBV4-3,CASSQDGRGANEKLFF,TGCGCCAGCAGCCAAGATGGGAGGGGTGCTAATGAAAAACTGTTTTTT
.,.,TRBJ2-7,TRBV11-2,CASSSDRYYEQYF,TGTGCCAGCAGCTCAGACAGATACTACGAGCAGTACTTC
.,.,TRBJ1-2,TRBV6-5,CASSFRETGGYTF,TGTGCCAGCAGTTTTCGAGAGACGGGTGGCTACACCTTC
.,.,TRBJ1-4,TRBV7-9,CASSLADSSNEKLFF,TGTGCCAGCAGCTTAGCGGACAGCAGTAATGAAAAACTGTTTTTT
TRBD2,.,TRBJ2-1,TRBV3-1/TRBV3-2,CASSQGSSLAGGYNEQFF,TGTGCCAGCAGCCAAGGGTCTTCTCTAGCGGGAGGCTACAATGAGCAGTTCTTC
TRBD2,few,TRBJ2-7,TRBV3-1/TRBV3-2,CASSQAGGVGEQYF,TGTGCCAGCAGCCAAGCGGGGGGGGTAGGCGAGCAGTACTTC
TRBD1,.,TRBJ2-1,TRBV7-2,CASSLQGAFDDEQFF,TGTGCCAGCAGCCTACAGGGGGCGTTTGATGATGAGCAGTTCTTC
.,.,TRBJ1-6,TRBV5-1,CASSSRANSPLHF,TGCGCCAGCAGCTCCCGCGCTAATTCACCCCTCCACTTT
TRBD1,once,TRBJ1-2,TRBV7-2,CASSPGQGTIYGYTF,TGTGCCAGCAGCCCTGGACAGGGCACCATCTATGGCTACACCTTC
.,.,TRBJ2-7,TRBV18,CASSPQGGHTYEQYF,TGTGCCAGCTCTCCACAAGGGGGACATACCTACGAGCAGTACTTC
.,once,TRBJ2-6,TRBV6-4,CASSDGAFSGANVLTF,TGTGCCAGCAGTGACGGGGCGTTCTCTGGGGCCAACGTCCTGACTTTC
.,.,TRBJ2-1,TRBV29-1,CSVAMTATYNEQFF,TGCAGCGTTGCAATGACAGCAACCTACAATGAGCAGTTCTTC
.,.,TRBJ1-5,TRBV6-5,CASSYTGSSNQPQHF,TGTGCCAGCAGTTACACCGGGAGTAGCAATCAGCCCCAGCATTTT
.,.,TRBJ2-1,TRBV14,CASSPSSVYNEQFF,TGTGCCAGCAGCCCCTCTAGCGTCTACAATGAGCAGTTCTTC
.,.,TRBJ1-2,TRBV7-2,CASSPQLNYGYTF,TGTGCCAGCAGCCCACAGTTAAACTATGGCTACACCTTC
.,.,TRBJ1-2,TRBV7-9,CASSLLGAPNYGYTF,TGTGCCAGCAGCTTATTAGGGGCGCCTAACTATGGCTACACCTTC
.,.,TRBJ1-1,TRBV5-1,CATAPGVANTEAFF,TGCGCCACCGCCCCCGGGGTGGCGAACACTGAAGCTTTCTTT
TRBD1,.,TRBJ2-2,TRBV7-8,CASSLYYIRDSDKNTGELFF,TGTGCCAGCAGCTTATATTATATCCGGGACAGCGATAAGAACACCGGGGAGCTGTTTTTT
.,.,TRBJ2-2,TRBV10-1,CASSESRAGELFF,TGCGCCAGCAGTGAGTCTCGAGCCGGGGAGCTGTTTTTT
.,.,TRBJ1-6,TRBV4-2,CASSREVGDNSPLHF,TGTGCCAGCAGCCGGGAAGTAGGGGATAATTCACCCCTCCACTTT
TRBD1,.,TRBJ1-1,TRBV5-1,CASSLGTGGNTEAFF,TGCGCCAGCAGCTTAGGGACAGGGGGGAACACTGAAGCTTTCTTT
TRBD2,.,TRBJ2-5,TRBV7-8,CASSFGTSGETQYF,TGTGCCAGCAGCTTTGGGACTAGCGGAGAGACCCAGTACTTC
.,.,TRBJ2-1,TRBV19,CASSSRGYNEQFF,TGTGCCAGTAGTTCCCGGGGGTACAATGAGCAGTTCTTC
.,.,TRBJ2-1,TRBV11-3,CASSQRQTTYNEQFF,TGTGCCAGCAGCCAAAGACAGACCACCTACAATGAGCAGTTCTTC
.,.,TRBJ1-1,TRBV5-1,CASGTYPDSSAEAFF,TGCGCCAGCGGAACTTACCCGGACAGCAGCGCTGAAGCTTTCTTT
.,.,TRBJ1-3,TRBV4-3,CASSQEAGGVPNTIYF,TGCGCCAGCAGCCAAGAAGCGGGTGGGGTACCAAACACCATATATTTT
.,.,TRBJ1-5,TRBV15,CATNYSPAGNQPQHF,TGTGCCACCAACTACTCCCCCGCAGGGAATCAGCCCCAGCATTTT
.,.,TRBJ1-5,TRBV7-8,CASSLERGARLGPQHF,TGTGCCAGCAGCTTAGAACGTGGAGCCCGATTAGGGCCCCAGCATTTT
.,.,TRBJ1-5,TRBV6-5,CASSTGSYQPQHF,TGTGCCAGCAGCACAGGGAGTTATCAGCCCCAGCATTTT
.,once,TRBJ1-2,TRBV4-2,CASSQEKSTYGYTF,TGTGCCAGCAGCCAAGAGAAGTCAACTTATGGCTACACCTTC
.,.,TRBJ1-1,TRBV7-9,CASSRAPGAKGTEAFF,TGTGCCAGCAGCCGAGCTCCAGGGGCTAAGGGCACTGAAGCTTTCTTT
TRBD1,.,TRBJ1-3,TRBV6-5,CASSYSGTGRGNTIYF,TGTGCCAGCAGTTACTCTGGGACAGGGAGGGGAAACACCATATATTTT
TRBD1,.,TRBJ1-2,TRBV5-1,CASSLGTGGSYGYTF,TGCGCCAGCAGCTTGGGGACAGGGGGGTCTTATGGCTACACCTTC